This record covers a single T cell receptor (beta chain). This sample was taken from a study of blood T cell repertoires in COVID-19. Study information: PBMCs, B-cell-depleted T cells, or T cells provided the cDNA or gDNA that made up the material.

The assay was immunoSEQ multiplex PCR, and TCRdb's table has in-frame clones only and misses some. The sample contains approximately 180,000 clones, 70% to 90% of which appear only once. V lost 0 bases to trimming and J lost 1 base; unmatched junction nucleotides: 2. CDR3 length equals 15 residues. Germline V CDR1 and CDR2: GTSNPN, SVGIG (reference sequence). The source of this sequence is a human donor with active or convalescent COVID-19. The donor label of this sample is uncertain. The sequenced sample was peripheral blood. The V gene is TRBV30, the J gene TRBJ2-1; 8 bases line up with TRBD2. In DNA form, the CDR3 reads TGTGCCTGGAGTGTAGCTAGCGGGTCCTACAATGAGCAGTTCTTC. This gives the protein CAWSVASGSYNEQFF.